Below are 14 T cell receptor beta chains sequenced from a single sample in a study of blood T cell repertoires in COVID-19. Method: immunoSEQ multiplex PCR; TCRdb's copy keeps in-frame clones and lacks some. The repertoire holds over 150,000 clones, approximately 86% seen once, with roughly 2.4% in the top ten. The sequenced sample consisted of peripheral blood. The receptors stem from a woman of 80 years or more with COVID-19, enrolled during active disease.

This CDR3 is CASSLGSGGVLRDNEQFF. Written as DNA, the CDR3 is TGCGCCAGCAGCTTGGGAAGCGGCGGAGTCCTTAGGGACAATGAGCAGTTCTTC. The chain links TRBV5-1 to TRBJ2-1, with D possibly TRBD2 on 5 matching bases. V was cut by 0 bases and J by 5 bases, with 21 bases left in between. The CDR3 is 18 residues long. The germline V gene has CDR1 SGHRS and CDR2 YFSETQ.

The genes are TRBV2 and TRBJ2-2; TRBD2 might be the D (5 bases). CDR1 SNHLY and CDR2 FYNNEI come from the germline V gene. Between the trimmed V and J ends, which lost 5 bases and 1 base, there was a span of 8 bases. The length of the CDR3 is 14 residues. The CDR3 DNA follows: TGTGCCAGCAGTCTACGGGGGAACACCGGGGAGCTGTTTTTT. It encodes CASSLRGNTGELFF.

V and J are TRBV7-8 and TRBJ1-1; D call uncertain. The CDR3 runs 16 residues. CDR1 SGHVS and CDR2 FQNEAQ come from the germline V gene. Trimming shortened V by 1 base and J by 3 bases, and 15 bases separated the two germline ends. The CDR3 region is CASSLGWTGGYTEAFF. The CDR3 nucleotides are TGTGCCAGCAGCTTAGGGTGGACGGGCGGGTACACTGAAGCTTTCTTT.

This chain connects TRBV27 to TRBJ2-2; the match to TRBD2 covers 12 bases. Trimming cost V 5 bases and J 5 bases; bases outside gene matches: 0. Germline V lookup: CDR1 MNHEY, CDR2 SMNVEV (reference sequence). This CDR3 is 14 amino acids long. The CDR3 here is CASSGTSGTGELFF. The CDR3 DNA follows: TGTGCCAGCAGTGGGACTAGCGGGACCGGGGAGCTGTTTTTT.

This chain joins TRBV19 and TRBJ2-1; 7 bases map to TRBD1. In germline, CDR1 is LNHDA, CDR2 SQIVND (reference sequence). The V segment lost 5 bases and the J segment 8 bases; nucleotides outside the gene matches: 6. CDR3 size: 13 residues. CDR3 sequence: CASSPQGIDEQFF. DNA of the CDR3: TGTGCCAGTAGTCCACAGGGGATCGATGAGCAGTTCTTC.

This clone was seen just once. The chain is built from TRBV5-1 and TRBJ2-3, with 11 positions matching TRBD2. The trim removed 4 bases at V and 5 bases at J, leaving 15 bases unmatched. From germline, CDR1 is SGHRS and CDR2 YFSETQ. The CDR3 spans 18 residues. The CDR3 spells CASSRATGSSGRLDTQYF. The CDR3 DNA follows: TGCGCCAGCAGCCGGGCCACGGGCTCTAGCGGGAGGTTAGATACGCAGTATTTT.

CDR3 amino acids: CASSQGQLYEQYF. CDR3 sequence (DNA): TGTGCCAGCAGCCAGGGACAGCTCTACGAGCAGTACTTC. The chain couples TRBV11-3 to TRBJ2-7; TRBD1 aligns across 7 bases. This CDR3 spans 13 amino acids. V was clipped by 5 bases and J by 3 bases; unmatched bases: 4. CDR1 and CDR2 from the germline V gene are SGHNT and YENEEA.

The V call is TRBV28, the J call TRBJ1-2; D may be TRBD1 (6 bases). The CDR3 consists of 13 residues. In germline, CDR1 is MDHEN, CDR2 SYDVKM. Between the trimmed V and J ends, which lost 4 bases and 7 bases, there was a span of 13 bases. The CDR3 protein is CASSSRTVFGYTF. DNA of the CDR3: TGTGCCAGCAGTTCCCGGACAGTCTTTGGCTACACCTTC.

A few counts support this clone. As DNA, the CDR3 is TGTGCCAGCAGCCCCCGGAGCGGGGGGATCTATGGCTACACCTTC. Protein: CASSPRSGGIYGYTF. The chain links TRBV2 to TRBJ1-2; D is possibly TRBD1 (5 bases). CDR3 length: 15 amino acids. V was clipped by 6 bases and J by 4 bases, with 18 bases between them. Germline CDR1 SNHLY, CDR2 FYNNEI.

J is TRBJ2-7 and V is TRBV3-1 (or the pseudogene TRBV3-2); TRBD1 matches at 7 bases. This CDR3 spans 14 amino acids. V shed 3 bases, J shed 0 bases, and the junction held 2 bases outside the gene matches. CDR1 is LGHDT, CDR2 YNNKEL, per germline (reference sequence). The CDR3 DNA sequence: TGTGCCAGCAGCCAGGGACAGTCCTCCTACGAGCAGTACTTC. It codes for CASSQGQSSYEQYF.

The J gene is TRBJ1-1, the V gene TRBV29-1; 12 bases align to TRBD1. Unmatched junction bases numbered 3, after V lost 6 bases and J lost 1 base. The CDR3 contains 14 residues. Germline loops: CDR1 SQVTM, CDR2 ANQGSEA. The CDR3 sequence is CSVGQGAQNTEAFF. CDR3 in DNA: TGCAGCGTGGGACAGGGGGCGCAGAACACTGAAGCTTTCTTT.

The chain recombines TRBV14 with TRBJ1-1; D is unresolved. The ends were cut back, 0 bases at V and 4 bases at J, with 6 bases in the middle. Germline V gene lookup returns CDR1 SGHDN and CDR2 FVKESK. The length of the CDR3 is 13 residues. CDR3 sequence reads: CASSQERSTEAFF. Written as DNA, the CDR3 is TGTGCCAGCAGCCAAGAACGTAGCACTGAAGCTTTCTTT.

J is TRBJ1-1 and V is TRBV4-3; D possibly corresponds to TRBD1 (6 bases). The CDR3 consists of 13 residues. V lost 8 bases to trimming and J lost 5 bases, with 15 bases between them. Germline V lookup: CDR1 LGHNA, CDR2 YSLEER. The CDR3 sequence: CASGTGMGTEAFF. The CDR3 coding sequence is TGCGCCAGCGGCACAGGGATGGGAACTGAAGCTTTCTTT.

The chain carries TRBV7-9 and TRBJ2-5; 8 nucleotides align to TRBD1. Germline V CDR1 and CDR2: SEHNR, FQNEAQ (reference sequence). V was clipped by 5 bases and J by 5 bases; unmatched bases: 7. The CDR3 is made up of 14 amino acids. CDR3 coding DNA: TGTGCCAGCAGCAGGAGGACAGGGCTGGAGACCCAGTACTTC. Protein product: CASSRRTGLETQYF.